A single sample gave rise to the 30 T cell receptor beta chains below, sequenced in a study of regulatory T cells in long-lasting Graves disease. Documented time point: persistent/refractory GD, antithyroid drugs over 5 years with positive TRAb. Extracted PBMC RNA gave rise to the TCR library. Building of the TCR beta libraries involved iRepertoire HTBI primers and Arm-PCR of CDR3 regions. TCRdb fed the multiplex PCR reads into MiXCR, producing one record per CDR3 protein. The sample contains a few hundred thousand distinct CDR3 sequences, roughly 24% of which appear only once. Sample: peripheral blood mononuclear cells (PBMCs), taken when the disease was refractory, from a patient treated with antithyroid drugs. All receptors derive from a middle-aged woman with Graves disease.

The rearrangement uses TRBV28 and TRBJ2-7, with D perhaps TRBD1 or TRBD2 (5 bases each). There are 15 residues in the CDR3. Germline V gene data show CDR1 as MDHEN and CDR2 as SYDVKM. The V and J ends lost 1 base and 2 bases respectively, with 12 bases between them. In DNA form, the CDR3 reads TGTGCCAGCAGTTTATCCTCGGGGCTGGCCTACGAGCAGTACTTC. Its translation is CASSLSSGLAYEQYF.

This clonotype was recorded many times. The genes are TRBV28 and TRBJ1-1; D remains unclear. The V end lost 4 bases, the J end lost 0 bases, and 15 bases lay between the germline ends. Germline assignment: CDR1 MDHEN and CDR2 SYDVKM. The CDR3 has 16 residues. The CDR3 spells CASSSPGSNMNTEAFF. In DNA, the CDR3 is TGTGCCAGCAGTTCCCCAGGTTCTAACATGAACACTGAAGCTTTCTTT.

The chain uses TRBV29-1 and TRBJ2-1; TRBD2 agrees at 7 bases. The length of the CDR3 is 10 residues. Germline assignment: CDR1 SQVTM and CDR2 ANQGSEA. The V and J ends lost 5 bases and 8 bases, in that order; junction bases with no gene match: 0. For the CDR3, the DNA is TGCAGCGTTCTAGCGGATGAGCAGTTCTTC. As protein: CSVLADEQFF.

This clonotype was seen a few times. The rearrangement joins TRBV30 to TRBJ2-7, with 7 positions matching TRBD1. V gave up 3 bases and J gave up 2 bases; unmatched junction bases: 4. The CDR3 is 13 amino acids. Germline CDR1 reads GTSNPN; CDR2 reads SVGIG (reference sequence). The CDR3 is CAWRGQFTYEQYF. In DNA, the CDR3 is TGTGCCTGGAGGGGACAGTTCACCTACGAGCAGTACTTC.

This clonotype was detected many times. V gene TRBV10-3 combines with J gene TRBJ2-5, with D maybe TRBD1 (5 bases). Trimming pared 5 bases from V and 4 bases from J, leaving 14 bases between. The germline CDR1 and CDR2 sequences are ENHRY and SYGVKD. This CDR3 is 14 amino acids long. Here the CDR3 reads CAISPPGFGETQYF. CDR3 DNA: TGTGCCATCAGTCCTCCAGGGTTCGGAGAGACCCAGTACTTC.

This chain connects TRBV20-1 to TRBJ2-7; D assignment may be TRBD1 or TRBD2 (6 bases each). The CDR3 has 15 residues. Germline CDR1 and CDR2: DFQATT and SNEGSKA (reference sequence). V lost 3 bases to trimming and J lost 6 bases, with 21 bases between them. The CDR3 loop is CSASALWGARGEQYF. The CDR3 DNA is TGCAGTGCTAGTGCTTTATGGGGGGCCCGGGGCGAGCAGTACTTC.

The chain combines TRBV5-1 with TRBJ2-7; D is unresolved. The CDR3 extends over 14 amino acids. Trimming took off 1 base at V and 6 bases at J, with 14 bases between the two ends. The germline gives CDR1 SGHRS, CDR2 YFSETQ. Here the CDR3 reads CASSLLVSLSEQYF. The CDR3, as DNA: TGCGCCAGCAGCTTGTTAGTATCCCTCTCCGAGCAGTACTTC.

In its sample, this clonotype was seen many times. The J gene is TRBJ2-5, the V gene TRBV28; D might be TRBD1 (5 bases). The CDR3 runs 13 residues. V lost 5 bases to trimming and J lost 2 bases, with 9 bases between them. CDR1 and CDR2 (germline): MDHEN, SYDVKM. CDR3 protein: CASSDRTQETQYF. In DNA form, the CDR3 reads TGTGCCAGCAGTGACAGAACTCAAGAGACCCAGTACTTC.

In its sample, this clonotype was seen many times. This chain uses TRBV12-3 or TRBV12-4 with TRBJ1-5; D gene unclear. V lost 2 bases and J 1 base, leaving 9 bases between the germline ends. The CDR3 length is 15 residues. In nucleotides, the CDR3 is TGTGCCAGCAGTTTATCCCTTGGGAGCAATCAGCCCCAGCATTTT. It translates to CASSLSLGSNQPQHF.

This clonotype was counted ten times or more. The CDR3 region is CASSRGPTGELFF. Here the CDR3 DNA reads TGTGCCAGCAGCCGGGGACCGACCGGGGAGCTGTTTTTT. The chain employs TRBV28 and TRBJ2-2; D is tentatively TRBD1 or TRBD2 (5 bases each). V lost 6 bases, J lost 5 bases, and 10 bases lay in between. CDR1 and CDR2 from the germline V gene are MDHEN and SYDVKM. The CDR3 runs 13 residues.

This clonotype has ten or more counts. The chain joins TRBV12-3 or TRBV12-4 to TRBJ2-2; 8 bases are shared with TRBD1. The CDR3 spans 16 residues. Trimming at V came to 3 bases and at J to 4 bases, leaving 7 bases not matched to a gene. CDR3 protein: CASSFIRGRSTGELFF. The CDR3 bases are TGTGCCAGCAGTTTCATCAGGGGGCGAAGCACCGGGGAGCTGTTTTTT.

This clonotype was counted ten times or more. This chain uses TRBV2 with TRBJ2-4; D gene ambiguous. Per the germline V gene, CDR1 is SNHLY and CDR2 is FYNNEI. The CDR3 contains 14 residues. V gave up 7 bases and J gave up 4 bases, with 14 bases separating them. The CDR3 region has the DNA TGTGCCAGCATAAAGCCAGCCTGGAAAAACATTCAGTACTTC. This sequence encodes CASIKPAWKNIQYF.

Of note for this clonotype: A read error may be the cause here, since a much bigger clone is one base away. The rearrangement links TRBV20-1 to TRBJ2-5, with 14 bases fitting TRBD2. This CDR3 contains 14 residues. Germline V gene data show CDR1 as DFQATT and CDR2 as SNEGSKA (reference sequence). DNA for the CDR3: TGCAGTGCCTCGGGACTAGCGGGAGTGGAGACCCAGCACTTC. It encodes CSASGLAGVETQHF.

This clonotype was observed a handful of times. The chain couples TRBV5-1 to TRBJ1-1; 10 bases agree with TRBD1. CDR3 length: 14 residues. Per the germline V gene, CDR1 is SGHRS and CDR2 is YFSETQ. V lost 6 bases, J lost 6 bases, and 8 bases stayed unmatched. The CDR3 spells CASNPDRGFSEAFF. DNA of the CDR3: TGCGCCAGCAACCCGGACAGGGGGTTCTCTGAAGCTTTCTTT.

The chain has TRBV6-1 and TRBJ2-3; D might be TRBD2 (5 bases). The V gene's germline CDR1 is MNHNS and CDR2 SASEGT. The V end lost 6 bases, the J end lost 6 bases, and 16 bases lay between the germline ends. This CDR3 spans 14 amino acids. CDR3 nucleotides: TGTGCCAGCAGCCGAGGACTCCCGAAGGATACGCAGTATTTT. As protein: CASSRGLPKDTQYF.

V and J are TRBV10-3 and TRBJ2-7; D possibly corresponds to TRBD1 (6 bases). This CDR3 region has 12 residues. Looked up from germline, CDR1 is ENHRY and CDR2 is SYGVKD. Deletions cut 8 bases from V and 0 bases from J, with 8 bases between. The CDR3 coding sequence is TGTGCCATCGCGGACAGCTCCTACGAGCAGTACTTC. Protein product: CAIADSSYEQYF.

As concerns this clonotype: One base away lies a much larger clone, so this may be a sequencing read error. This sequence joins TRBV28 and TRBJ2-7, with 8 nucleotides matching TRBD2. V was pared by 2 bases and J by 3 bases, with 24 bases of the junction left unmatched. Germline V lookup: CDR1 MDHEN, CDR2 SYDVKM. This CDR3 is built from 21 residues. CDR3 region: CASSLPTQTSERAWGSYEQYF. In nucleotides, the CDR3 is TGTGCCAGCAGTTTACCCACCCAGACTAGCGAGAGGGCCTGGGGCAGCTACGAGCAGTACTTC.

The chain joins TRBV11-2 to TRBJ2-3; TRBD2 matches 9 bases. CDR1 is SGHAT and CDR2 is FQNNGV in the germline V gene. This CDR3 is built from 16 residues. V shed 4 bases and J 2 bases; nucleotides not matched to a gene: 7. In DNA form, the CDR3 reads TGTGCCAGCAGCTCAATAGCGGGAGCGACCACAGATACGCAGTATTTT. Encoded protein: CASSSIAGATTDTQYF. The whole variable domain, filled in from reference TRBV11-2 and TRBJ2-3, reads EAGVAQSPRYKIIEKRQSVAFWCNPISGHATLYWYQQILGQGPKLLIQFQNNGVVDDSQLPKDRFSAERLKGVDSTLKIQPAKLEDSAVYLCASSSIAGATTDTQYFGPGTRLTVL.

This clonotype was seen only a few times. The chain uses TRBV6-1 and TRBJ2-5; weak D call: TRBD2 (5 bases). Between the trimmed V and J ends, which lost 6 bases and 7 bases, there was a span of 21 bases. Per germline, CDR1 MNHNS and CDR2 SASEGT. The CDR3 spans 15 residues. The CDR3 here is CASRPDYPAYGTQYF. CDR3 nucleotides: TGTGCCAGCAGGCCAGACTATCCGGCTTACGGGACCCAGTACTTC.

This chain uses TRBV7-2 with TRBJ1-2; the match to TRBD1 covers 7 bases. Per the germline V gene, CDR1 is SGHTA and CDR2 is FQGNSA. There are 14 residues in the CDR3. The V and J ends lost 5 bases and 3 bases, in that order; junction bases with no gene match: 6. The CDR3 region is CASSQNRGDYGYTF. CDR3 bases: TGTGCCAGCAGCCAGAACAGGGGTGACTATGGCTACACCTTC.

In this sample, this clonotype turned up a few times. The chain joins TRBV20-1 to TRBJ2-7; D gene uncertain. The CDR3 has 14 amino acids. Germline-derived CDR1 and CDR2 are DFQATT and SNEGSKA (reference sequence). The V end lost 1 base, the J end lost 1 base, and 11 bases lay between the germline ends. This CDR3 reads CSARVRYSSYEQYF. In DNA, the CDR3 is TGCAGTGCTAGAGTACGATACAGTTCCTACGAGCAGTACTTC.

This clonotype appeared a few times. CDR3 loop: CAISDNQGGGEQYF. In DNA form, the CDR3 reads TGTGCCATCAGTGACAACCAGGGAGGCGGCGAGCAGTACTTC. The chain has TRBV10-3 and TRBJ2-7; weak D call: TRBD2 (6 bases). CDR1 and CDR2 from the germline V gene are ENHRY and SYGVKD. The V end lost 3 bases, the J end lost 6 bases, and 15 bases lay between the germline ends. This CDR3 is 14 amino acids long.

The rearrangement uses TRBV19 and TRBJ1-1, with no clear D. Per germline, CDR1 LNHDA and CDR2 SQIVND (reference sequence). The CDR3 runs to 13 residues. Trimming cost V 10 bases and J 3 bases, with 15 bases left between them. This CDR3 reads CAIQPGSHTEAFF. Here the CDR3 DNA reads TGTGCCATCCAACCCGGCTCACACACTGAAGCTTTCTTT.

J is TRBJ1-3 and V is TRBV5-1; a weak D match, TRBD1 (5 bases). The V gene lost 0 bases and the J gene lost 1 base, with 11 bases spanning the gap. The germline V gene encodes CDR1 SGHRS and CDR2 YFSETQ. CDR3 length equals 16 residues. The CDR3 loop is CASSLVGDMSGNTIYF. The CDR3 region has the DNA TGCGCCAGCAGCTTGGTGGGGGATATGTCTGGAAACACCATATATTTT.

This clonotype was recorded at least ten times. This sequence joins TRBV2 and TRBJ2-7; no clear D gene. Trimming pared 5 bases from V and 4 bases from J, leaving 15 bases between. The CDR3 consists of 14 residues. The germline V gene encodes CDR1 SNHLY and CDR2 FYNNEI. The CDR3 region is CASSPTARDYEQYF. CDR3 coding DNA: TGTGCCAGCAGTCCCACGGCCCGAGATTACGAGCAGTACTTC.

This clonotype was counted many times. The junction and the germline gene differ at one end; a read error may be behind it. The CDR3 sequence is CASGLGTGGQPQHF. CDR3 in DNA: TGTGCTAGTGGCTTGGGGACAGGGGGTCAGCCCCAGCATTTT. The genes are TRBV12-5 and TRBJ1-5, with 11 bases lining up with TRBD1. Germline V lookup: CDR1 LGHNT, CDR2 FRNRAP. CDR3 length: 14 amino acids. Drawing the rest from reference TRBV12-5 and TRBJ1-5, the complete variable domain is DARVTQTPRHKVTEMGQEVTMRCQPILGHNTVFWYRQTMMQGLELLAYFRNRAPLDDSGMPKDRFSAEMPDATLATLKIQPSEPRDSAVYFCASGLGTGGQPQHFGDGTRLSIL.

This clonotype was detected only a few times. This rearrangement joins TRBV2 to TRBJ1-2; D perhaps matches TRBD1 (5 bases). This CDR3 contains 17 residues. Germline V CDR1 and CDR2: SNHLY, FYNNEI. V lost 0 bases to trimming and J lost 3 bases, with 17 bases between them. CDR3 DNA sequence: TGTGCCAGCAGTGAAGCGAGGTGGGGGTGGTGGGACTATGGCTACACCTTC. Residues: CASSEARWGWWDYGYTF.

The rearrangement joins TRBV3-1 to TRBJ2-7, with a weak D call TRBD1 (5 bases). The CDR3 loop spans 16 amino acids. The V end lost 2 bases, the J end lost 5 bases, and 19 bases lay between the germline ends. The V gene's germline CDR1 is LGHDT and CDR2 YNNKEL (reference sequence). The CDR3 DNA follows: TGTGCCAGCAGCCAATCTTGGGCGGCAGGGCAGAACGAGCAGTACTTC. Translating gives CASSQSWAAGQNEQYF.

This clonotype was counted a single time. The chain has TRBV7-2 and TRBJ2-3; D might be TRBD1 or TRBD2, each matching 5 bases. Germline assignment: CDR1 SGHTA and CDR2 FQGNSA. Trimming stripped 2 bases from V and 0 bases from J, with 15 bases between. This CDR3 has 17 residues. DNA of the CDR3: TGTGCCAGCAGCTTACCGGGACGTTATACTAGCACAGATACGCAGTATTTT. It specifies CASSLPGRYTSTDTQYF.

The CDR3 spells CASTLLGTSADTQYF. The CDR3 DNA reads as TGTGCCAGCACCCTATTAGGGACTAGCGCTGATACGCAGTATTTT. The J gene is TRBJ2-3, the V gene TRBV28; 10 nucleotides agree with TRBD2. Germline assignment: CDR1 MDHEN and CDR2 SYDVKM. The CDR3 is 15 residues long. The ends lost 7 bases at V and 6 bases at J; junction bases unmatched: 10.